These 24 T cell receptor beta chains were all obtained from the same sample, sequenced in a study of immune evolution from preneoplasia to lung adenocarcinoma. Clones were read by immunoSEQ multiplex PCR, and TCRdb kept only the in-frame ones, dropping some. The sample holds approximately 11,000 clones, about 78% seen once. The sequencing sample was made of FFPE minimally invasive lung adenocarcinoma tissue. The origin of the receptors is a person aged 55-80 years with lung adenocarcinoma.

V is TRBV30 and J is TRBJ1-1; 12 positions match TRBD1. The V gene end was trimmed by 0 bases and the J gene end by 0 bases; junction bases not matched to a gene: 17. CDR3 length equals 21 residues. The V gene's germline CDR1 is GTSNPN and CDR2 SVGIG (reference sequence). Written as DNA, the CDR3 is TGTGCCTGGAGTGTACTGGGAACCCCGGGACAGGGGGCTTTTCTGAACACTGAAGCTTTCTTT. Its protein product is CAWSVLGTPGQGAFLNTEAFF.

The table lists this clone with a few counts. The chain carries TRBV28 and TRBJ2-3; TRBD2 matches at 9 bases. The CDR3 extends over 19 amino acids. Germline V lookup: CDR1 MDHEN, CDR2 SYDVKM. With V trimmed by 1 base and J by 6 bases, 17 bases remained unmatched. CDR3 in DNA: TGTGCCAGCAGTTTATCAGACTGGCGGGAGGGCCATAGAAGGGATACGCAGTATTTT. It codes for CASSLSDWREGHRRDTQYF.

The chain employs TRBV5-1 and TRBJ2-7, with D possibly matching TRBD1 (6 bases). The CDR3 sequence is 19 residues long. Germline CDR1 and CDR2: SGHRS and YFSETQ. The V end was cut by 0 bases, the J end by 0 bases, with 22 bases between. CDR3 residues: CASSLAQGQNLFSSYEQYF. As DNA, the CDR3 is TGCGCCAGCAGCTTGGCACAGGGTCAAAATCTTTTTAGCTCCTACGAGCAGTACTTC. Based on the CDR3 plus reference TRBV5-1 and TRBJ2-7, the full variable domain is KAGVTQTPRYLIKTRGQQVTLSCSPISGHRSVSWYQQTPGQGLQFLFEYFSETQRNKGNFPGRFSGRQFSNSRSEMNVSTLELGDSALYLCASSLAQGQNLFSSYEQYFGPGTRLTVT.

The chain links TRBV18 to TRBJ1-1, with D perhaps matching TRBD1 (5 bases). V lost 6 bases and J 0 bases, leaving 14 bases between the germline ends. The CDR3 has 15 amino acids. Germline V gene lookup returns CDR1 KGHSH and CDR2 LQKENI. The DNA of the CDR3 is TGTGCCAGCTCTCCCTCGGCGGGGCTGAACACTGAAGCTTTCTTT. It specifies CASSPSAGLNTEAFF.

This sequence joins TRBV4-1 and TRBJ1-6; TRBD1 matches 9 bases. The germline V gene encodes CDR1 MGHRA and CDR2 YSYEKL. The CDR3 covers 14 residues. The junction had 2 bases not matched to a gene; V was cut back by 4 bases and J by 7 bases. The CDR3 DNA is TGCGCCAGCAGCCTGGGACAGGGAAATTCACCCCTCCACTTT. As protein: CASSLGQGNSPLHF.

Note on this clone: Its ends do not fully match the called genes, so a read error is possible. V gene TRBV7-9 combines with J gene TRBJ1-5; weak D call: TRBD1 (5 bases). Germline V CDR1 and CDR2: SEHNR, FQNEAQ (reference sequence). The CDR3 runs to 12 residues. CDR3: CASSLVGQHQHF. The CDR3 DNA reads as TGTGCCAGCAGCTTAGTGGGGCAGCACCAGCATTTT.

V gene TRBV7-2 combines with J gene TRBJ2-7, with 9 bases aligning to TRBD2. The J segment lost 4 bases and the V segment lost 6 bases, leaving 7 bases of the junction unmatched. Per germline, CDR1 SGHTA and CDR2 FQGNSA. This CDR3 has 14 amino acids. The CDR3 DNA is TGTGCCAGCAGGCGGGGGGGGAGCGTATACGAGCAGTACTTC. This encodes CASRRGGSVYEQYF. The variable domain in full, completed from reference TRBV7-2 and TRBJ2-7, reads GAGVSQSPSNKVTEKGKDVELRCDPISGHTALYWYRQSLGQGLEFLIYFQGNSAPDKSGLPSDRFSAERTGGSVSTLTIQRTQQEDSAVYLCASRRGGSVYEQYFGPGTRLTVT.

The chain recombines TRBV6-1 with TRBJ2-3, with D unresolved. The CDR3 sequence is 11 residues long. CDR1 is MNHNS, CDR2 SASEGT, per germline. CDR3 nucleotides: TGTGCGACCAAAAACACAGATACGCAGTATTTT. This gives the protein CATKNTDTQYF.

The gene calls are TRBV6-4 and TRBJ2-1; D gene ambiguous. Germline V gene data show CDR1 as MRHNA and CDR2 as SNTAGT. The CDR3 has 12 residues. Trimming took off 0 bases at V and 7 bases at J, with 4 bases between the two ends. Written as DNA, the CDR3 is TGTGCCAGCAGTGACTCGGAGAATGAGCAGTTCTTC. Its protein product is CASSDSENEQFF.

The gene calls are TRBV7-6 and TRBJ1-4, with D unresolved. The CDR3 sequence is 12 residues long. The ends were cut back, 5 bases at V and 12 bases at J, with 13 bases in the middle. CDR1 and CDR2 from the germline V gene are SGHVS and FNYEAQ. This CDR3 is CASSPGSLQLFF. CDR3 DNA sequence: TGTGCCAGCAGCCCGGGTTCCCTACAACTGTTTTTT.

J is TRBJ2-4 and V is TRBV2; no reliable D call. The V gene's germline CDR1 is SNHLY and CDR2 FYNNEI. The V end lost 2 bases, the J end lost 4 bases, and 15 bases lay between the germline ends. The CDR3 length is 16 residues. The CDR3 DNA is TGTGCCAGCAGTGAAAATTCATCGCGCAGGAAAAACATTCAGTACTTC. This encodes CASSENSSRRKNIQYF.

The rearrangement joins TRBV2 to TRBJ1-2; D uncertain. Germline V gives CDR1 SNHLY, CDR2 FYNNEI. The V and J ends lost 3 bases and 8 bases respectively, with 7 bases between them. This CDR3 spans 11 amino acids. CDR3 loop: CASSDGYGYTF. Here the CDR3 DNA reads TGTGCCAGCAGTGATGGTTACGGCTACACCTTC.

This chain connects TRBV29-1 to TRBJ2-1; 14 bases line up with TRBD2. Germline CDR1 is SQVTM and CDR2 is ANQGSEA. J lost 5 bases, V lost 6 bases, and 12 bases had no gene match. This CDR3 contains 17 residues. The CDR3 bases are TGCAGCGTGGGGCTGAGGGGACTAGCGGGAGAGGACAATGAGCAGTTCTTC. This translates into CSVGLRGLAGEDNEQFF.

The gene calls are TRBV5-6 and TRBJ2-3; D is undetermined. Germline CDR1 reads SGHDT; CDR2 reads YYEEEE. Trimming cost V 4 bases and J 5 bases, with 11 bases left between them. The CDR3 sequence is 13 residues long. The CDR3: CASSRPSEDTQYF. CDR3 bases: TGTGCCAGCAGCCGACCCAGTGAAGATACGCAGTATTTT.

The genes are TRBV7-9 and TRBJ2-6; no definite D call. Trimming left V 4 bases short and J 2 bases short, with 6 bases between. Germline CDR1 and CDR2: SEHNR and FQNEAQ (reference sequence). The CDR3 loop spans 14 amino acids. The CDR3 region has the DNA TGTGCCAGCAGCTCCCCGGCTGGGGCCAACGTCCTGACTTTC. Residues: CASSSPAGANVLTF.

The chain carries TRBV5-4 and TRBJ1-3, with 8 bases matching TRBD1. Per the germline V gene, CDR1 is SGHNT and CDR2 is YYREEE (reference sequence). The CDR3 has 15 amino acids. J was trimmed by 4 bases and V by 0 bases; bases with no gene match: 3. In DNA form, the CDR3 reads TGTGCCAGCAGCTTGGACAGGGGGGTAGGAAACACCATATATTTT. Translated: CASSLDRGVGNTIYF.

The CDR3 is CASKPGESQPQHF. CDR3 nucleotides: TGTGCCAGCAAACCGGGTGAGAGTCAGCCCCAGCATTTT. This chain uses TRBV28 with TRBJ1-5, with unresolved D. Trimming took 7 bases from V and 6 from J, leaving 13 bases between them. The CDR3 has 13 residues. From germline, CDR1 is MDHEN and CDR2 SYDVKM.

V is TRBV29-1 and J is TRBJ1-1, with D possibly being TRBD1 (5 bases). The CDR3 has 13 residues. Germline V gene data show CDR1 as SQVTM and CDR2 as ANQGSEA. Trimming took 0 bases from V and 13 from J, leaving 18 bases between them. CDR3: CSVEDGAGGVDFF. CDR3 DNA: TGCAGCGTTGAAGATGGGGCTGGGGGGGTTGATTTCTTT.

The rearrangement joins TRBV2 to TRBJ1-6, with D uncertain. Germline CDR1 reads SNHLY; CDR2 reads FYNNEI. CDR3 length equals 11 residues. V was clipped by 4 bases and J by 15 bases, with 10 bases between them. The chain's CDR3 is CASSVKGDLHF. CDR3 bases: TGTGCCAGCAGTGTAAAAGGAGACCTCCACTTT.

This clone was detected only once. CDR3: CASIRGNEQYF. CDR3 DNA: TGTGCCAGCATCAGGGGGAACGAGCAGTACTTC. The chain joins TRBV28 to TRBJ2-7; 7 bases line up with TRBD1. Germline CDR1 reads MDHEN; CDR2 reads SYDVKM. V was clipped by 7 bases and J by 5 bases; unmatched bases: 2. CDR3 size: 11 residues.

This chain connects TRBV7-9 to TRBJ2-7, with a weak D call TRBD1 (5 bases). V was pared by 5 bases and J by 9 bases, with 20 bases between. The CDR3 is made up of 14 amino acids. Germline V gene sequence: CDR1 SEHNR, CDR2 FQNEAQ (reference sequence). The DNA of the CDR3 is TGTGCCAGCAGCCAGAAGAAAAGGGGTTTCGGGCAGTACTTC. Residues: CASSQKKRGFGQYF.

The genes are TRBV7-3 and TRBJ2-1; TRBD1 or TRBD2 may be the D gene (5 bases each). Germline assignment: CDR1 SGHTA and CDR2 FQGTGA. This CDR3 has 17 amino acids. V lost 6 bases to trimming and J lost 2 bases, with 20 bases between them. Here the CDR3 DNA reads TGTGCCAGCAGATTACTTCGGGACCGAAACACCTACAATGAGCAGTTCTTC. This sequence encodes CASRLLRDRNTYNEQFF.

This clone was recorded once. The chain uses TRBV9 and TRBJ2-2; D ambiguous. CDR1 and CDR2 (germline): SGDLS, YYNGEE. The CDR3 covers 13 residues. Trimming took off 3 bases at V and 3 bases at J, with 6 bases between the two ends. Here the CDR3 DNA reads TGTGCCAGCAGCGGGTCAGACACCGGGGAGCTGTTTTTT. Residues: CASSGSDTGELFF.

This rearrangement joins TRBV19 to TRBJ1-2; D call uncertain. The CDR3 sequence is 10 residues long. Trimming removed 5 bases from V and 4 bases from J, with 2 bases in between. Germline V gene sequence: CDR1 LNHDA, CDR2 SQIVND (reference sequence). This CDR3 is CASSGYGYTF. CDR3 DNA sequence: TGTGCCAGTAGTGGCTATGGCTACACCTTC.